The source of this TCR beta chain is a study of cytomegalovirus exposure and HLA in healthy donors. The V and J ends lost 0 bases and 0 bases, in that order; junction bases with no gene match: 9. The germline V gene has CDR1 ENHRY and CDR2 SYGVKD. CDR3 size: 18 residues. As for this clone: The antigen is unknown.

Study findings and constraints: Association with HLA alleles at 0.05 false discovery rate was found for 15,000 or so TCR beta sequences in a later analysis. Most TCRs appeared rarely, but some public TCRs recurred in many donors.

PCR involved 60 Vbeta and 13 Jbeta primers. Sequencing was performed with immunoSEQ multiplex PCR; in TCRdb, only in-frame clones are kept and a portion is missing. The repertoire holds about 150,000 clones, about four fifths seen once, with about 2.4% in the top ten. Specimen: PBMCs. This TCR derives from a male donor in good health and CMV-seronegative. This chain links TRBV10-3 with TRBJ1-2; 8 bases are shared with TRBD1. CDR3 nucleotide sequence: TGTGCCATCAGTGAGTCAAGGACAGGGACTCTAGCTAACTATGGCTACACCTTC. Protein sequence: CAISESRTGTLANYGYTF.